This T cell receptor (beta chain) was identified in a study of shared clonotypes between healthy human individuals. Profiled with immunoSEQ multiplex PCR; TCRdb holds only in-frame clones, not every one. The table lists over a million clones, about 74% of them singletons. The TCR sequence derives from a man between 18 and 35 years old in good health. Sequenced material: memory CD4+ T cells sorted from blood. Subset denoted: CD45RA-negative fraction.

The CDR3 nucleotides are TGTGCCAGCACGAGTCAGGGGGCACCCACTACTGAAGCTTTCTTT. It yields the protein CASTSQGAPTTEAFF. This sequence joins TRBV6-5 and TRBJ1-1; 8 nucleotides align to TRBD1. The ends lost 7 bases at V and 5 bases at J; junction bases unmatched: 12. CDR3 size: 15 residues. CDR1 is MNHEY and CDR2 is SVGAGI in the germline V gene.